This T cell receptor (beta chain) originates from a study of naive and memory T cell subsets. Study-wide results and limits: This RNA-based method may be sensitive to activation-related transcript changes.

Alpha and beta constant region primers primed reverse transcription for blood and skin samples. The SP2 primer and nested alpha and beta constant region primers amplified ligated cDNA in four rounds. TCRdb recomputed calls from the 5' RACE reads with MiXCR, one row per CDR3 protein. The sample has over 20,000 distinct CDR3 sequences, roughly 25% seen once. Germline assignment: CDR1 SQVTM and CDR2 ANQGSEA. The CDR3 is made up of 17 amino acids. Trimming left V 6 bases short and J 2 bases short, with 23 bases between. This clonotype was recorded a few times. What it recognizes is unknown. RNA was extracted from 2 to 2.5 ml of whole blood of healthy adults. A UMI-containing oligonucleotide was joined by 3' ligation to the TCR cDNA template. Cells were not sorted; total RNA input targeted roughly 1 to 1,100 ng.

The V call is TRBV29-1, the J call TRBJ2-1; D assignment may be TRBD1 or TRBD2 (6 bases each). The sequence came from a female donor in good health. CDR3 coding DNA: TGCAGCGTCCACGGGGGCCTTCGGGGGAGAGCCTACAATGAGCAGTTCTTC. Protein product: CSVHGGLRGRAYNEQFF.